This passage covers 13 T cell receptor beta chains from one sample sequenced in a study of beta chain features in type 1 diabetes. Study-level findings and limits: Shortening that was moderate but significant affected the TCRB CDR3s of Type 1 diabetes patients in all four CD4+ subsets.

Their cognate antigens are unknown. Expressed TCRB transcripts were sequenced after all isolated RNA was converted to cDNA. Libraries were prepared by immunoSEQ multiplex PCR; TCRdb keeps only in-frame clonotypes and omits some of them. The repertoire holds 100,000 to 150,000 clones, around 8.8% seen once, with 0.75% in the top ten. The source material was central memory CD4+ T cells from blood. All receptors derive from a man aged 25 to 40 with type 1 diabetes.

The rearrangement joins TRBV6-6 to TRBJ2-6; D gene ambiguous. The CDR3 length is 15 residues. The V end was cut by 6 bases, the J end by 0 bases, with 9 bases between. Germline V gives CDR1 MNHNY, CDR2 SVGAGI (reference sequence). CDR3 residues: CASRHASSGANVLTF. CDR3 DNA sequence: TGTGCCAGCAGACACGCAAGCTCTGGGGCCAACGTCCTGACTTTC.

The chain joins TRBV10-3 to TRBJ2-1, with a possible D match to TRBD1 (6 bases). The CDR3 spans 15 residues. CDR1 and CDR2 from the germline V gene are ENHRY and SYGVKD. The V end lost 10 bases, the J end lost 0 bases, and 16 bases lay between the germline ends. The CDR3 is CATQPGQGSYNEQFF. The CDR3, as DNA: TGTGCCACCCAGCCGGGACAAGGCTCCTACAATGAGCAGTTCTTC.

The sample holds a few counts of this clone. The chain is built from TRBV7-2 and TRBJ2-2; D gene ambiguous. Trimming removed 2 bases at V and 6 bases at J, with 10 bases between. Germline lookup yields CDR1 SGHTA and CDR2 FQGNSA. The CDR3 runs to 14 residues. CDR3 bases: TGTGCCAGCAGCTTAATTGTTTCCGCCGGGGAGCTGTTTTTT. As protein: CASSLIVSAGELFF.

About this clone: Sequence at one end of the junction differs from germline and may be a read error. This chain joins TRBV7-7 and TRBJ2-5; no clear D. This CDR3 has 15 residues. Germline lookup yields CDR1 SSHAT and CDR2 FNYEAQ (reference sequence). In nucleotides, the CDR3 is TGTGCTAGCAGCTTACGCCCGGGTAGCCAAGAGACCCAGTACTTC. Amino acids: CASSLRPGSQETQYF.

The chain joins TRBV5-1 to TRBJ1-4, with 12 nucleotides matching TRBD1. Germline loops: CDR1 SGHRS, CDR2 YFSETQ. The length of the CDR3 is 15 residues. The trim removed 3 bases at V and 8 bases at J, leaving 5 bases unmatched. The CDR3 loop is CASSWGQGAGEKLFF. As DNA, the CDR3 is TGCGCCAGCAGCTGGGGACAGGGGGCAGGAGAAAAACTGTTTTTT.

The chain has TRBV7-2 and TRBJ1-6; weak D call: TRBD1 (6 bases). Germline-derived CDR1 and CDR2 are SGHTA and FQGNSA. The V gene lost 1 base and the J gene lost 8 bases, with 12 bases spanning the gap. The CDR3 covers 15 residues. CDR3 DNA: TGTGCCAGCAGCTTAGGTGGCCAGGGGTATTCACCCCTCCACTTT. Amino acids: CASSLGGQGYSPLHF.

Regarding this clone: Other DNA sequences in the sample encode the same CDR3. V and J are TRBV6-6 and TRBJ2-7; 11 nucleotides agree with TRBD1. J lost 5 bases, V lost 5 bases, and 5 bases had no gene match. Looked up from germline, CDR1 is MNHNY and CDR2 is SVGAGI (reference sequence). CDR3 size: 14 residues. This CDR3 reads CASSPRDRGDEQYF. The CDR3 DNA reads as TGTGCCAGCAGTCCTCGGGACAGGGGGGACGAGCAGTACTTC.

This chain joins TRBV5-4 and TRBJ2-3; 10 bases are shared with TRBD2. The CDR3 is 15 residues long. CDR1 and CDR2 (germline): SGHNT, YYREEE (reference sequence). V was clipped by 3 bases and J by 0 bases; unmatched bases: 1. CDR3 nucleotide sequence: TGTGCCAGCAGCTCTAGCGGGGGCAGCACAGATACGCAGTATTTT. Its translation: CASSSSGGSTDTQYF.

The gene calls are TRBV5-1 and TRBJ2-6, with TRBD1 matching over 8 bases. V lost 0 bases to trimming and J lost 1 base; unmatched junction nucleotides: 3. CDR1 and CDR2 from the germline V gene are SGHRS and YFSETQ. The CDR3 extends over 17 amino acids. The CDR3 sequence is CASSLEDRVSGANVLTF. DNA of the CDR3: TGCGCCAGCAGCTTGGAGGACAGGGTATCTGGGGCCAACGTCCTGACTTTC.

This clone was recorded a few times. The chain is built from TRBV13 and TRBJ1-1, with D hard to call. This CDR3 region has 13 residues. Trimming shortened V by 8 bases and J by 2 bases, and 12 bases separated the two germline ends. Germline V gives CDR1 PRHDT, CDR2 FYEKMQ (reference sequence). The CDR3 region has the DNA TGTGCCAGCGCGAGAATGATAAACACTGAAGCTTTCTTT. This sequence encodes CASARMINTEAFF.

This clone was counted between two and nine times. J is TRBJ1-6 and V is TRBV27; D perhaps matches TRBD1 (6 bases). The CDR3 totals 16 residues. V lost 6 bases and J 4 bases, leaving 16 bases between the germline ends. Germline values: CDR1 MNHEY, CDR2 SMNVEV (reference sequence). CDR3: CASRLRDNDYNSPLHF. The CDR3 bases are TGTGCCAGCAGGCTCCGGGACAACGATTATAATTCACCCCTCCACTTT.

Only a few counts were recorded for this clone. In DNA, the CDR3 is TGTGCCAGCAGAAAAGGGGGGGTTCGGCAGCCCCAGCATTTT. Its translation: CASRKGGVRQPQHF. The chain joins TRBV6-6 to TRBJ1-5, with TRBD1 as a possible D gene (6 bases). Trimming took 6 bases from V and 7 from J, leaving 16 bases between them. CDR1 and CDR2 (germline): MNHNY, SVGAGI (reference sequence). The CDR3 sequence is 14 residues long.

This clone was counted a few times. The CDR3 is CASRPAGGYNEQFF. The CDR3 region has the DNA TGTGCCAGCAGGCCAGCGGGGGGGTACAATGAGCAGTTCTTC. V is TRBV28 and J is TRBJ2-1, with TRBD2 matching 10 bases. With 6 bases clipped from V and 4 bases from J, the junction kept 3 bases outside the gene matches. The V gene's germline CDR1 is MDHEN and CDR2 SYDVKM. There are 14 residues in the CDR3.